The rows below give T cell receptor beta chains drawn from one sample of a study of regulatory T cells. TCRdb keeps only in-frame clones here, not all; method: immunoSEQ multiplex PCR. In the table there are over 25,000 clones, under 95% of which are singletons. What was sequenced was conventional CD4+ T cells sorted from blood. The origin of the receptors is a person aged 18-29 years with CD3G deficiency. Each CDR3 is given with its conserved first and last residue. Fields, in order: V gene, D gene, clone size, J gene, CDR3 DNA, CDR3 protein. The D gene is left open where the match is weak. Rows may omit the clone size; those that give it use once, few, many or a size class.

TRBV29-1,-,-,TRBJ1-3,TGCAGCGTGCAAGGGGGAAACACCATATATTTT,CSVQGGNTIYF
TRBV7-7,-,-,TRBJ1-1,TGTGCTAGCAGCTCACAGGCTGGGAACACTGAAGCTTTCTTT,CASSSQAGNTEAFF
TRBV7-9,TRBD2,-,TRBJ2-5,TGTGCCAGCAGCTTAGAGGTGGCGGGAGTTGAGACCCAGTACTTC,CASSLEVAGVETQYF
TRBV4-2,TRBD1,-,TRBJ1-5,TGTGCCAGCAGCCAAGTGTCAGGGGGTTTCGAGCCCCAGCATTTT,CASSQVSGGFEPQHF
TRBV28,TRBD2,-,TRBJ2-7,TGTGCCAGCAGTTTGGCGGGAGGTCTGCGGGAGCAGTACTTC,CASSLAGGLREQYF
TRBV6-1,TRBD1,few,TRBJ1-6,TGTGCCAGCAGTGGGGACAGGGACTCACCCCTCCACTTT,CASSGDRDSPLHF
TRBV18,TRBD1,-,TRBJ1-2,TGTGCCAGCTCACTGGACAGGGCAGGTGGCTACACCTTC,CASSLDRAGGYTF
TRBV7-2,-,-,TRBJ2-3,TGTGCCAGCAGCTTCGGTCCGGGCACAGATACGCAGTATTTT,CASSFGPGTDTQYF
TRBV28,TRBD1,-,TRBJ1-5,TGTGCCAGCAGTTTAGGACAGGGGAGCAATCAGCCCCAGCATTTT,CASSLGQGSNQPQHF
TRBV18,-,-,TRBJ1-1,TGTGCCAGCTCACCGGGTCTTAACACTGAAGCTTTCTTT,CASSPGLNTEAFF
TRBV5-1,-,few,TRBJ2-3,TGCGCCAGCAGCCCCACCCGGCCGGGCACAGATACGCAGTATTTT,CASSPTRPGTDTQYF
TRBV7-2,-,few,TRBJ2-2,TGTGCCAGCAGCTTAGTCAATGTGGGCGGGGAGCTGTTTTTT,CASSLVNVGGELFF
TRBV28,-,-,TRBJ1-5,TGTGCCTCCGTGGCCAGGGGCCTCCATCAGCCCCAGCATTTT,CASVARGLHQPQHF
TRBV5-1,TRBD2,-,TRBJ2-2,TGCGCCAGCAGCCCCACTAGCGGGGGGGCGATGAAGAACACCGGGGAGCTGTTTTTT,CASSPTSGGAMKNTGELFF
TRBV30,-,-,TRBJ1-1,TGTGCCTGGAGTCGGGGGAAATCCGAAGCTTTCTTT,CAWSRGKSEAFF
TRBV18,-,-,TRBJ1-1,TGTGCCAGCTCACCACCGAGCAGGGCCGACACTGAAGCTTTCTTT,CASSPPSRADTEAFF
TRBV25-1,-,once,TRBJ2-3,TGTGCCAGCAGGGGACCGGGGACTTCAGATACGCAGTATTTT,CASRGPGTSDTQYF
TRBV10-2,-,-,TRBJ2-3,TGCGCCAGCAGTGAAGGGGGGCTCGGGGCTACGCAGTATTTT,CASSEGGLGATQYF
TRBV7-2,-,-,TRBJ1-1,TGTGCCAGCAGCTTATCGGGGGTGAACACTGAAGCTTTCTTT,CASSLSGVNTEAFF
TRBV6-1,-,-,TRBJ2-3,TGTGCCAGCAGTGAAAGAGGGACGACGCAGTATTTT,CASSERGTTQYF
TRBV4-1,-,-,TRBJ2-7,TGCGCCAGCAGCCAAGTAATAGTGGGCGAGCAGTACTTC,CASSQVIVGEQYF
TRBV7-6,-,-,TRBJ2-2,TGTGCCAGCAGCTTAGGTGGGGGGCCCTACACCGGGGAGCTGTTTTTT,CASSLGGGPYTGELFF
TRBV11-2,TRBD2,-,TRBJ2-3,TGTGCCAGCAGCTCGTGGCGGCTAGCGGGGGGACGCACAGATACGCAGTATTTT,CASSSWRLAGGRTDTQYF
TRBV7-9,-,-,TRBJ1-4,TGTGCCAGCAGCTTAGAGGTGGTTGGGAACAGTAGAGAAAAACTGTTTTTT,CASSLEVVGNSREKLFF
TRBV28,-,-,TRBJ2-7,TGTGCCAGCAGCCAGGGGGGGTACGAGCAGTACTTC,CASSQGGYEQYF
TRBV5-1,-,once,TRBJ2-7,TGCGCCAGCAGCCCTAGCAGGTCCGCCGGGTACGAGCAGTACTTC,CASSPSRSAGYEQYF
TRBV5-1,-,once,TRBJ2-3,TGCGCCAGCAGCTTGGTATACGGGATGGGGGATACGCAGTATTTT,CASSLVYGMGDTQYF
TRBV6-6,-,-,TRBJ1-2,TGTGCCAGCAGACCCCAAAAGAGGGATGGCTACACCTTC,CASRPQKRDGYTF
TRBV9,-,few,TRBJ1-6,TGTGCCAGCAGCGTCGCGGGGCAGAGCTCCTATAATTCACCCCTCCACTTT,CASSVAGQSSYNSPLHF
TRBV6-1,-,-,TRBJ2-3,TGTGCCAGCAGTGACGGGTCCCCAGATACGCAGTATTTT,CASSDGSPDTQYF
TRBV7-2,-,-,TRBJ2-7,TGTGCCAGCAGCTTAGGGACCAACACGGGGGCTCGGCAGTACTTC,CASSLGTNTGARQYF
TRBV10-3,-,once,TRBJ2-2,TGTGCCATCAGTAAGACAGAGAACACCGGGGAGCTGTTTTTT,CAISKTENTGELFF
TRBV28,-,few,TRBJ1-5,TGTGCCAGCAGAGATACAGGGTTTTATCAGCCCCAGCATTTT,CASRDTGFYQPQHF